Described below is a single T cell receptor beta chain sequence and its context. The sample belongs to a study of response to subunit inactivated influenza vaccine. In TCRdb, the RT-PCR reads were re-called with MiXCR into one record per CDR3 protein. This sample has about 650,000 distinct CDR3 sequences, with 11% to 15% found just once. The CDR3 contains 14 residues. V lost 0 bases and J lost 7, with 11 bases in between. CDR1 and CDR2 (germline): SGHRS, YFSETQ. The sample here was PBMCs from blood, taken 14 to 15 days before vaccination. This TCR was recovered from a man aged 50 to 59 who received an inactivated influenza vaccine. This sequence joins TRBV5-1 and TRBJ2-1, with D possibly being TRBD2 (5 bases). CDR3 in amino acids: CASSLAIGENEQFF. CDR3 coding DNA: TGCGCCAGCAGCTTGGCAATCGGGGAAAATGAGCAGTTCTTC.